The 30 T cell receptor beta chains below were found in one sample sequenced in a study of blood T cell repertoires in COVID-19. Here immunoSEQ multiplex PCR was the method, and the copy in TCRdb shows in-frame clones only, minus some. The repertoire holds 77,000 or so clones, with roughly 82% as singletons. The sample consisted of peripheral blood. The receptors derive from a woman of 80 years or more with active or convalescent COVID-19.

CDR3 sequence: CASSYQGGQGYEQFF. The CDR3 bases are TGTGCCAGCAGCTACCAGGGGGGACAGGGCTATGAGCAGTTCTTC. This chain joins TRBV7-2 and TRBJ2-1; 9 bases align to TRBD1. The CDR3 is 15 amino acids. CDR1 and CDR2 from the germline V gene are SGHTA and FQGNSA. V was clipped by 4 bases and J by 8 bases; unmatched bases: 9.

This chain uses TRBV7-8 with TRBJ1-5; D is possibly TRBD1 (5 bases). The CDR3 consists of 16 residues. The V gene lost 1 base and the J gene lost 0 bases, with 10 bases spanning the gap. Germline V gives CDR1 SGHVS, CDR2 FQNEAQ. CDR3: CASSLGGTNSNQPQHF. In DNA, the CDR3 is TGTGCCAGCAGCTTAGGAGGGACTAATAGCAATCAGCCCCAGCATTTT.

Concerning this clone: One end of the junction does not line up with germline, which may come from a read error. The chain carries TRBV29-1 and TRBJ2-1, with D possibly TRBD2 on 7 matching bases. The CDR3 loop spans 16 amino acids. CDR1 is SQVTM and CDR2 is ANQGSEA in the germline V gene. CDR3 amino acids: CRVEAAGHGAGGEQFF. The CDR3 coding sequence is TGCCGCGTTGAAGCGGCGGGACACGGGGCCGGGGGGGAGCAGTTCTTC.

Written as DNA, the CDR3 is TGTGCCAGCAGTGCGGGACAGGGACACGAGACCCAGTACTTC. Encoded protein: CASSAGQGHETQYF. The chain combines TRBV6-2 or TRBV6-3 with TRBJ2-5; 9 bases line up with TRBD1. The ends lost 5 bases at V and 5 bases at J; junction bases unmatched: 6. This CDR3 is built from 14 residues. The germline V gene has CDR1 MNHEY and CDR2 SVGEGT.

The chain has TRBV4-1 and TRBJ1-1, with TRBD1 identical over 7 bases. V lost 6 bases and J lost 4; bases outside the gene matches: 5. This CDR3 is 13 amino acids long. CDR1 MGHRA and CDR2 YSYEKL come from the germline V gene. The CDR3 loop is CASRRQGFTEAFF. The DNA of the CDR3 is TGCGCCAGCAGGAGACAGGGCTTCACTGAAGCTTTCTTT.

CDR3 region: CASSRGQGANNSPLHF. The CDR3, as DNA: TGTGCCAGTAGTAGAGGACAGGGGGCAAATAATTCACCCCTCCACTTT. The chain joins TRBV19 to TRBJ1-6; 11 bases agree with TRBD1. The CDR3 has 16 residues. J was trimmed by 5 bases and V by 4 bases; bases with no gene match: 4. Germline V gene sequence: CDR1 LNHDA, CDR2 SQIVND (reference sequence).

J is TRBJ2-1 and V is TRBV9, with D tentatively TRBD1 (5 bases). The V end lost 3 bases, the J end lost 5 bases, and 18 bases lay between the germline ends. The CDR3 totals 16 residues. CDR1 SGDLS and CDR2 YYNGEE come from the germline V gene. CDR3 bases: TGTGCCAGCAGCGCCCAGGGCAGGGTTCCCCACAATGAGCAGTTCTTC. This encodes CASSAQGRVPHNEQFF.

The chain employs TRBV19 and TRBJ2-7; TRBD1 might be the D (5 bases). V was shortened by 10 bases and J by 3 bases, with 19 bases between the two germline ends. The CDR3 runs 14 residues. Germline loops: CDR1 LNHDA, CDR2 SQIVND (reference sequence). The CDR3 is CATTRQGRDYEQYF. CDR3 DNA: TGTGCCACAACGCGGCAGGGCCGAGACTACGAGCAGTACTTC.

In this sample, this clone turned up once. This chain joins TRBV3-1 (or the pseudogene TRBV3-2) and TRBJ2-2; 8 bases agree with TRBD2. Germline CDR1 LGHDT, CDR2 YNNKEL (reference sequence). V shed 3 bases, J shed 5 bases, and the junction held 8 bases outside the gene matches. The CDR3 is 16 amino acids. Written as DNA, the CDR3 is TGTGCCAGCAGCCAGACTAGCGTCACCACTACCGGGGAGCTGTTTTTT. It is translated as CASSQTSVTTTGELFF.

This clone was detected only once. CDR3: CASSPRQVTGTEAFF. CDR3 nucleotide sequence: TGTGCCAGCTCACCACGCCAGGTCACAGGCACTGAAGCTTTCTTT. The chain carries TRBV18 and TRBJ1-1; TRBD1 might be the D (5 bases). Trimming shortened V by 1 base and J by 4 bases, and 13 bases separated the two germline ends. The CDR3 extends over 15 amino acids. CDR1 is KGHSH and CDR2 is LQKENI in the germline V gene.

The rearrangement joins TRBV5-6 to TRBJ2-3; a weak D match, TRBD2 (5 bases). This CDR3 is 14 amino acids long. The V and J ends lost 4 bases and 0 bases respectively, with 9 bases between them. CDR1 is SGHDT, CDR2 YYEEEE, per germline. The CDR3 loop reads CASSEGRSTDTQYF. In DNA form, the CDR3 reads TGTGCCAGCAGCGAGGGTCGTAGCACAGATACGCAGTATTTT.

The chain couples TRBV5-1 to TRBJ1-1; D is uncertain. The germline V gene encodes CDR1 SGHRS and CDR2 YFSETQ. Trimming cost V 4 bases and J 0 bases, with 13 bases left between them. The CDR3 loop spans 15 amino acids. The DNA of the CDR3 is TGCGCCAGCAGCCCTACAAAAACAGTGAACACTGAAGCTTTCTTT. The encoded protein is CASSPTKTVNTEAFF.

V gene TRBV6-5 combines with J gene TRBJ1-1; D remains ambiguous. The CDR3 runs to 13 residues. Trimming cost V 2 bases and J 4 bases, with 8 bases left between them. In germline, CDR1 is MNHEY, CDR2 SVGAGI. In DNA form, the CDR3 reads TGTGCCAGCAGTTACAGCGTCGGCACTGAAGCTTTCTTT. Translated, it gives CASSYSVGTEAFF.

This chain uses TRBV5-1 with TRBJ1-2; unclear D gene. V dropped 4 bases and J dropped 8 bases, with 24 bases sitting between them. The CDR3 sequence is 16 residues long. Germline V gene data show CDR1 as SGHRS and CDR2 as YFSETQ. The CDR3, as DNA: TGCGCCAGCAGCCCCCGGGGTGGGAGTCTTGGAGGCGGCTACACCTTC. Translating gives CASSPRGGSLGGGYTF.

V is TRBV6-1 and J is TRBJ2-7; 12 bases line up with TRBD2. The germline CDR1 and CDR2 sequences are MNHNS and SASEGT. The CDR3 consists of 16 residues. V gave up 1 base and J gave up 3 bases; unmatched junction bases: 4. The CDR3 bases are TGTGCCAGCAGTGAAGGGGCGACTAGCGGGGGCTACGAGCAGTACTTC. Translating it yields CASSEGATSGGYEQYF.

A few counts support this clone. The gene calls are TRBV27 and TRBJ2-3, with 11 positions matching TRBD1. This CDR3 is 16 amino acids long. Germline V gives CDR1 MNHEY, CDR2 SMNVEV (reference sequence). V lost 6 bases to trimming and J lost 1 base; unmatched junction nucleotides: 6. The DNA for the CDR3 is TGTGCCAGCAGCGCCTGGACAGGGGGCCGCACAGATACGCAGTATTTT. Its protein product is CASSAWTGGRTDTQYF.

The chain uses TRBV15 and TRBJ1-4, with D hard to call. Between the trimmed V and J ends, which lost 5 bases and 7 bases, there was a span of 17 bases. Germline CDR1 is LNHNV and CDR2 is YYDKDF (reference sequence). This CDR3 is 15 amino acids long. The CDR3 spells CATSPLGGRSEKLFF. Written as DNA, the CDR3 is TGTGCCACCAGCCCCCTCGGCGGCCGATCTGAAAAACTGTTTTTT.

The chain couples TRBV5-6 to TRBJ1-1; D gene uncertain. CDR1 and CDR2 (germline): SGHDT, YYEEEE. CDR3 length: 13 amino acids. Trimming left V 0 bases short and J 5 bases short, with 8 bases between. CDR3: CASSLASITEAFF. The CDR3 nucleotides read TGTGCCAGCAGCTTGGCCTCTATAACTGAAGCTTTCTTT.

This sequence joins TRBV27 and TRBJ2-7; 9 positions agree with TRBD1. The germline V gene has CDR1 MNHEY and CDR2 SMNVEV (reference sequence). V lost 4 bases, J lost 6 bases, and 10 bases stayed unmatched. This CDR3 comprises 15 residues. The CDR3 coding sequence is TGTGCCAGCAGTTCCTTGAGGGACAGGGACTCCGAGCAGTACTTC. This encodes CASSSLRDRDSEQYF.

The chain is built from TRBV19 and TRBJ1-1; 9 bases agree with TRBD1. CDR1 is LNHDA and CDR2 is SQIVND in the germline V gene (reference sequence). The trim removed 10 bases at V and 2 bases at J, leaving 11 bases unmatched. This CDR3 is built from 15 residues. CDR3 loop: CATRPRDRDNTEAFF. The DNA of the CDR3 is TGTGCCACCCGCCCCCGGGACAGGGATAACACTGAAGCTTTCTTT.

V usage is TRBV7-2 and J usage is TRBJ2-5; D remains ambiguous. Trimming pared 3 bases from V and 1 base from J, leaving 6 bases between. The CDR3 has 13 amino acids. The germline V gene encodes CDR1 SGHTA and CDR2 FQGNSA. In DNA, the CDR3 is TGTGCCAGCAGCTTGGGCCCCCAAGAGACCCAGTACTTC. This translates into CASSLGPQETQYF.

The chain combines TRBV6-6 with TRBJ2-1; 9 bases are a match to TRBD1. The germline V gene encodes CDR1 MNHNY and CDR2 SVGAGI (reference sequence). The CDR3 runs 15 residues. The junction had 10 bases not matched to a gene; V was cut back by 5 bases and J by 8 bases. The CDR3 DNA reads TGTGCCAGCAGTCGACGACAGGGGGTTAACTATGAGCAGTTCTTC. It is translated as CASSRRQGVNYEQFF.

The chain uses TRBV4-1 and TRBJ2-5; 8 bases align to TRBD1. CDR3 length equals 16 residues. CDR1 and CDR2 from the germline V gene are MGHRA and YSYEKL. J gave up 1 base and V 1 base, and 5 bases lay outside the gene matches. Here the CDR3 reads CASSQAPTGGQETQYF. The CDR3, as DNA: TGCGCCAGCAGCCAAGCTCCTACAGGGGGCCAAGAGACCCAGTACTTC.

J is TRBJ2-3 and V is TRBV19, with 7 bases matching TRBD1. The CDR3 has 16 residues. Germline V lookup: CDR1 LNHDA, CDR2 SQIVND (reference sequence). V gave up 4 bases and J gave up 3 bases; unmatched junction bases: 10. For the CDR3, the DNA is TGTGCCAGTAGTACTCCGACAGGGAAGTTAACAGATACGCAGTATTTT. Its translation: CASSTPTGKLTDTQYF.

The CDR3, as DNA: TGCAGTGCTAGTCCTCTAGCGGGGGGGGGTGAGACCCAGTACTTC. Its translation: CSASPLAGGGETQYF. This rearrangement joins TRBV20-1 to TRBJ2-5, with 12 bases matching TRBD2. V shed 3 bases and J 5 bases; nucleotides not matched to a gene: 7. Looked up from germline, CDR1 is DFQATT and CDR2 is SNEGSKA (reference sequence). This CDR3 spans 15 amino acids.

This clone showed up just once. This chain links TRBV9 with TRBJ2-7, with D possibly matching TRBD1 (6 bases). The CDR3 spans 14 residues. Germline CDR1 reads SGDLS; CDR2 reads YYNGEE. Trimming took 1 base from V and 6 from J, leaving 14 bases between them. The DNA for the CDR3 is TGTGCCAGCAGCGTAACACCTCAGGGGCTCGAGCAGTACTTC. It codes for CASSVTPQGLEQYF.

The V call is TRBV7-3, the J call TRBJ2-4; 7 bases fit TRBD2. The CDR3 consists of 14 residues. The V segment lost 5 bases and the J segment 8 bases; nucleotides outside the gene matches: 9. The germline gives CDR1 SGHTA, CDR2 FQGTGA. CDR3 nucleotide sequence: TGTGCCAGCAGCCCGGGGACTACCCCCCACATTCAGTACTTC. Its translation: CASSPGTTPHIQYF.

The rearrangement joins TRBV24-1 to TRBJ2-1; possible D gene TRBD2, 6 bases. The CDR3 is made up of 14 amino acids. Between the trimmed V and J ends, which lost 7 bases and 8 bases, there was a span of 17 bases. CDR1 is KGHDR, CDR2 SFDVKD, per germline. CDR3 protein: CATSTQEGGDEQFF. Written as DNA, the CDR3 is TGTGCCACCAGCACCCAGGAGGGTGGTGATGAGCAGTTCTTC.

The rearrangement links TRBV5-5 to TRBJ1-4; D might be TRBD1 (6 bases). Trimming removed 4 bases from V and 2 bases from J, with 9 bases in between. The CDR3 consists of 14 residues. From germline, CDR1 is SGHKS and CDR2 YYEKEE (reference sequence). The CDR3 sequence: CASSETGTNEKLFF. CDR3 sequence (DNA): TGTGCCAGCAGCGAGACAGGCACTAATGAAAAACTGTTTTTT.

In its sample, this clone was seen once. The V and J genes are TRBV5-4 and TRBJ1-4; the match to TRBD1 covers 7 bases. In germline, CDR1 is SGHNT, CDR2 YYREEE (reference sequence). The V gene end was trimmed by 5 bases and the J gene end by 7 bases; junction bases not matched to a gene: 5. This CDR3 is 13 amino acids long. CDR3 residues: CASRKGGSEKLFF. The CDR3 DNA is TGTGCCAGCAGGAAAGGGGGCTCTGAAAAACTGTTTTTT.